This is a list of T cell receptor beta chains from one sample in a study of vaccination and CD4 T cells after COVID-19. TCRdb itself ran the PCR reads through MiXCR, one entry per CDR3 protein. The sample carries thousands of distinct CDR3 sequences, around 48% recorded once. Their recognized antigens are unknown. The sample taken for sequencing was CD4+ T cells from blood, cultured in vitro. All receptors come from a human donor in good health. Each CDR3 is given with its conserved first and last residue. Fields, in order: J gene, D gene, clone size, V gene, CDR3 protein, CDR3 DNA. The D gene is left open where the match is weak. The size of a clone is reported for some rows only, either as once, few or many, or as a class for expanded clones.

J gene: TRBJ2-7; D gene: TRBD1; clone size: few; V gene: TRBV11-3; CDR3 protein: CASTHIPDRSNEQYF; CDR3 DNA: TGTGCCAGCACTCATATACCGGACAGGTCCAACGAGCAGTACTTC
J gene: TRBJ2-7; D gene: -; clone size: -; V gene: TRBV19; CDR3 protein: CASSIRTQGPYEQYF; CDR3 DNA: TGTGCCAGTAGTATTCGTACCCAAGGGCCTTACGAGCAGTACTTC
J gene: TRBJ2-1; D gene: -; clone size: once; V gene: TRBV7-6; CDR3 protein: CASSDYPREINEQFF; CDR3 DNA: TGTGCCAGCAGCGACTATCCCCGGGAGATCAATGAGCAGTTCTTC
J gene: TRBJ1-1; D gene: -; clone size: -; V gene: TRBV20-1; CDR3 protein: CSARENTEAFF; CDR3 DNA: TGCAGTGCTAGAGAGAACACTGAAGCTTTCTTT
J gene: TRBJ2-3; D gene: -; clone size: -; V gene: TRBV19; CDR3 protein: CASSIIGGGTQYF; CDR3 DNA: TGTGCCAGTAGTATTATCGGGGGCGGTACGCAGTATTTT
J gene: TRBJ2-3; D gene: -; clone size: few; V gene: TRBV27; CDR3 protein: CASSLREYGDTQYF; CDR3 DNA: TGTGCCAGCAGTTTAAGGGAATATGGAGATACGCAGTATTTT
J gene: TRBJ2-3; D gene: -; clone size: -; V gene: TRBV7-8; CDR3 protein: CASSFREGGGHTDTQYF; CDR3 DNA: TGTGCCAGCAGCTTCCGGGAAGGCGGGGGCCACACAGATACGCAGTATTTT
J gene: TRBJ2-7; D gene: TRBD1; clone size: -; V gene: TRBV20-1; CDR3 protein: CSAQTGTGVSEQYF; CDR3 DNA: TGCAGTGCTCAAACCGGGACAGGGGTTTCCGAGCAGTACTTC
J gene: TRBJ2-3; D gene: -; clone size: -; V gene: TRBV11-1; CDR3 protein: CASSLGSGPSTDTQYF; CDR3 DNA: TGTGCCAGCAGCTTAGGGTCAGGGCCGAGCACAGATACGCAGTATTTT
J gene: TRBJ1-2; D gene: -; clone size: few; V gene: TRBV2; CDR3 protein: CASSDEGGYGYTF; CDR3 DNA: TGTGCCAGCAGCGATGAAGGGGGCTATGGCTACACCTTC
J gene: TRBJ1-1; D gene: TRBD1; clone size: -; V gene: TRBV5-8; CDR3 protein: CASSFWDRVMNTEAFF; CDR3 DNA: TGTGCCAGCAGCTTCTGGGACAGAGTCATGAACACTGAAGCTTTCTTT
J gene: TRBJ2-5; D gene: -; clone size: few; V gene: TRBV12-3/TRBV12-4; CDR3 protein: CASSLGDSPSSPQYF; CDR3 DNA: TGTGCCAGCAGTTTGGGCGACTCCCCAAGTTCCCCCCAGTACTTC
J gene: TRBJ1-1; D gene: TRBD1; clone size: -; V gene: TRBV7-2; CDR3 protein: CASSSSQGAAAFF; CDR3 DNA: TGTGCCAGCAGCTCGTCCCAGGGGGCGGCGGCTTTCTTT
J gene: TRBJ1-2; D gene: -; clone size: -; V gene: TRBV23-1; CDR3 protein: CASSQSASERYGYTF; CDR3 DNA: TGCGCCAGCAGTCAATCGGCCAGCGAGCGCTATGGCTACACCTTC
J gene: TRBJ2-3; D gene: -; clone size: -; V gene: TRBV21-1; CDR3 protein: CASSKVGGGHADTQYF; CDR3 DNA: TGTGCCAGCAGCAAAGTTGGAGGGGGACACGCAGATACGCAGTATTTT
J gene: TRBJ1-6; D gene: -; clone size: -; V gene: TRBV12-3/TRBV12-4; CDR3 protein: CASNQDTDSPLHF; CDR3 DNA: TGTGCCAGCAACCAGGACACCGATTCACCCCTCCACTTT
J gene: TRBJ1-2; D gene: -; clone size: few; V gene: TRBV20-1; CDR3 protein: CSAQNPTNYGYTF; CDR3 DNA: TGCAGTGCCCAAAATCCAACTAACTATGGCTACACCTTC
J gene: TRBJ2-5; D gene: -; clone size: -; V gene: TRBV6-2/TRBV6-3; CDR3 protein: CASSYGRGTVQETQYF; CDR3 DNA: TGTGCCAGCAGTTACGGAAGAGGGACGGTACAAGAGACCCAGTACTTC
J gene: TRBJ1-5; D gene: -; clone size: few; V gene: TRBV12-3/TRBV12-4; CDR3 protein: CASSLRAAANQPQHF; CDR3 DNA: TGTGCCAGCAGTTTAAGGGCGGCGGCCAATCAGCCCCAGCATTTT
J gene: TRBJ2-1; D gene: -; clone size: -; V gene: TRBV19; CDR3 protein: CATQPPGAQFF; CDR3 DNA: TGTGCCACCCAACCCCCCGGGGCTCAGTTCTTC
J gene: TRBJ2-5; D gene: -; clone size: -; V gene: TRBV12-3/TRBV12-4; CDR3 protein: CASSRRGPETQYF; CDR3 DNA: TGTGCCAGCAGCCGGAGGGGGCCCGAGACCCAGTACTTC
J gene: TRBJ2-1; D gene: TRBD2; clone size: few; V gene: TRBV6-2/TRBV6-3; CDR3 protein: CASTGLEGSYNEQFF; CDR3 DNA: TGTGCCAGCACCGGACTAGAGGGTTCCTACAATGAGCAGTTCTTC
J gene: TRBJ2-7; D gene: -; clone size: medium-sized; V gene: TRBV6-5; CDR3 protein: CASSYSGTAYEQYF; CDR3 DNA: TGTGCCAGCAGTTACTCGGGGACGGCCTACGAGCAGTACTTC
J gene: TRBJ2-2; D gene: -; clone size: few; V gene: TRBV6-1; CDR3 protein: CASTDVKRAGELFF; CDR3 DNA: TGTGCCAGCACCGATGTCAAACGGGCCGGGGAGCTGTTTTTT
J gene: TRBJ2-2; D gene: -; clone size: -; V gene: TRBV7-2; CDR3 protein: CAGSPSPNTGELFF; CDR3 DNA: TGTGCCGGCAGCCCAAGTCCAAACACCGGGGAGCTGTTTTTT
J gene: TRBJ1-1; D gene: -; clone size: -; V gene: TRBV6-1; CDR3 protein: CASSRQGLTEAFF; CDR3 DNA: TGTGCCAGCAGCCGGCAGGGTTTGACTGAAGCTTTCTTT
J gene: TRBJ2-5; D gene: TRBD2; clone size: -; V gene: TRBV12-3/TRBV12-4; CDR3 protein: CASSFAGEETQYF; CDR3 DNA: TGTGCCAGCAGTTTCGCGGGGGAAGAGACCCAGTACTTC
J gene: TRBJ1-2; D gene: -; clone size: -; V gene: TRBV20-1; CDR3 protein: CSARKMRAGGGYGYTF; CDR3 DNA: TGCAGTGCTAGGAAAATGCGCGCGGGCGGTGGCTATGGCTACACCTTC
J gene: TRBJ1-5; D gene: -; clone size: -; V gene: TRBV20-1; CDR3 protein: CSAKSARGGLSNQPQHF; CDR3 DNA: TGCAGTGCTAAGTCGGCCAGGGGCGGTCTTAGCAATCAGCCCCAGCATTTT
J gene: TRBJ2-7; D gene: -; clone size: -; V gene: TRBV11-2; CDR3 protein: CASSFRWTDDYEQYF; CDR3 DNA: TGTGCCAGCAGCTTTCGGTGGACGGATGACTACGAGCAGTACTTC
J gene: TRBJ1-5; D gene: -; clone size: few; V gene: TRBV7-9; CDR3 protein: CASSLAQAGNNQPQHF; CDR3 DNA: TGTGCCAGCAGCTTAGCGCAGGCAGGAAACAATCAGCCCCAGCATTTT
J gene: TRBJ1-6; D gene: TRBD1; clone size: few; V gene: TRBV5-4; CDR3 protein: CASSPGQGALNSPLHF; CDR3 DNA: TGTGCCAGCAGCCCGGGACAGGGGGCCCTTAATTCACCCCTCCACTTT
J gene: TRBJ1-1; D gene: -; clone size: -; V gene: TRBV6-5; CDR3 protein: CASSYSGATNTEAFF; CDR3 DNA: TGTGCCAGCAGTTACTCCGGGGCAACGAACACTGAAGCTTTCTTT
J gene: TRBJ1-1; D gene: -; clone size: few; V gene: TRBV7-9; CDR3 protein: CASSLSEAFF; CDR3 DNA: TGTGCCAGCAGCTTATCCGAAGCTTTCTTT
J gene: TRBJ1-5; D gene: -; clone size: few; V gene: TRBV19; CDR3 protein: CASSQGFGNQPQHF; CDR3 DNA: TGTGCCAGTAGTCAAGGGTTTGGCAATCAGCCCCAGCATTTT
J gene: TRBJ1-5; D gene: -; clone size: few; V gene: TRBV7-8; CDR3 protein: CASSGEGTKQPQHF; CDR3 DNA: TGTGCCAGCAGCGGGGAGGGGACGAAACAGCCCCAGCATTTT
J gene: TRBJ2-6; D gene: -; clone size: -; V gene: TRBV20-1; CDR3 protein: CSARDRNSGANVLTF; CDR3 DNA: TGCAGTGCTAGAGATCGGAACTCTGGGGCCAACGTCCTGACTTTC
J gene: TRBJ1-6; D gene: -; clone size: -; V gene: TRBV5-1; CDR3 protein: CASSLGGGNNSPLHF; CDR3 DNA: TGCGCCAGCAGCTTGGGGGGGGGAAATAATTCACCCCTCCACTTT
J gene: TRBJ1-3; D gene: -; clone size: -; V gene: TRBV15; CDR3 protein: CATSRVERNTIYF; CDR3 DNA: TGTGCCACCAGCAGAGTAGAAAGAAACACCATATATTTT
J gene: TRBJ2-7; D gene: TRBD1; clone size: -; V gene: TRBV6-2/TRBV6-3; CDR3 protein: CASGLTGGYEQYF; CDR3 DNA: TGTGCCAGCGGATTGACAGGGGGGTACGAGCAGTACTTC
J gene: TRBJ1-6; D gene: TRBD1; clone size: -; V gene: TRBV6-1; CDR3 protein: CASSRQGHNSPLHF; CDR3 DNA: TGTGCCAGCAGCCGACAGGGCCACAATTCACCCCTCCACTTT
J gene: TRBJ1-1; D gene: -; clone size: -; V gene: TRBV2; CDR3 protein: CASWFGTEAFF; CDR3 DNA: TGTGCCAGCTGGTTTGGCACTGAAGCTTTCTTT
J gene: TRBJ2-3; D gene: TRBD1; clone size: -; V gene: TRBV29-1; CDR3 protein: CSVGGTGESTDTQYF; CDR3 DNA: TGCAGCGTTGGAGGGACAGGGGAGTCCACAGATACGCAGTATTTT
J gene: TRBJ2-4; D gene: TRBD2; clone size: -; V gene: TRBV7-9; CDR3 protein: CASSLFSAGGPRNIQYF; CDR3 DNA: TGTGCCAGCAGCTTATTCTCGGCGGGAGGGCCGAGAAACATTCAGTACTTC
J gene: TRBJ1-5; D gene: -; clone size: -; V gene: TRBV7-2; CDR3 protein: CASSFNSGVGQPQHF; CDR3 DNA: TGTGCCAGCAGCTTCAACTCAGGGGTGGGTCAGCCCCAGCATTTT
J gene: TRBJ2-4; D gene: -; clone size: -; V gene: TRBV7-2; CDR3 protein: CASSLDGNIQYF; CDR3 DNA: TGTGCCAGCAGCTTAGACGGGAACATTCAGTACTTC
J gene: TRBJ1-1; D gene: -; clone size: few; V gene: TRBV6-4; CDR3 protein: CASRDSLNTEAFF; CDR3 DNA: TGTGCCAGCAGGGACAGTCTGAACACTGAAGCTTTCTTT
J gene: TRBJ1-2; D gene: -; clone size: -; V gene: TRBV27; CDR3 protein: CASSLFDGSYGYTF; CDR3 DNA: TGTGCCAGCAGTTTGTTTGACGGGTCCTATGGCTACACCTTC